A selection of T cell receptor beta chains follows, all from one sample in a study of PD-1 blockade in classical Hodgkin lymphoma. Produced via immunoSEQ multiplex PCR; TCRdb's table is partial and in-frame only. The table shows about 58,000 clones, with 75% to 95% occurring only once. Sequencing was performed on peripheral blood mononuclear cells (PBMCs), taken before the second cycle of nivolumab. The receptors originated from a human donor with classical Hodgkin lymphoma. The CDR3 runs from the conserved cysteine through the conserved F or W. The D gene is left open where the match is weak. Clone size is not always given. Where it is, it says once, few, many or a class for expanded clones.

J gene	V gene	D gene	clone size	CDR3 DNA	CDR3 protein
TRBJ1-5	TRBV6-4	TRBD1	once	TGTGCCAGCAGTGACTCGAAGGTACAGGGGGCACAGCCCCAGCATTTT	CASSDSKVQGAQPQHF
TRBJ2-1	TRBV7-9	TRBD1	.	TGTGCCAGCAGTCTGACAGGGGTCGATGAGCAGTTCTTC	CASSLTGVDEQFF
TRBJ2-3	TRBV19	TRBD1	.	TGTGCCAGTAGGGACAGGGCGACGGATACGCAGTATTTT	CASRDRATDTQYF
TRBJ2-7	TRBV9	.	.	TGTGCCAGCAGCGTAAACCCGGGGCCTAGCCTGGCCGAGCAGTACTTC	CASSVNPGPSLAEQYF
TRBJ1-5	TRBV28	.	once	TGTGATACTCCCCCAGAGAAAACGTCAACGGGCCAGCATTTT	CDTPPEKTSTGQHF
TRBJ2-7	TRBV19	.	.	TGTGCCAGTAGTCACACCGCTTCCTACGAGCAGTACTTC	CASSHTASYEQYF
TRBJ2-4	TRBV30	TRBD2	.	TGTGCCTGGAGCCCCGGGGTAGCGGGGGGCGGGGCCAAAAACATTCAGTACTTC	CAWSPGVAGGGAKNIQYF
TRBJ2-2	TRBV19	.	.	TGTGCCAGTAGTATCATCCCCACCGGGGAGCTGTTTTTT	CASSIIPTGELFF
TRBJ2-7	TRBV7-3	.	.	TGTGCCAGCAGCCCGGACCCGGGATCCTACGAGCAGTACTTC	CASSPDPGSYEQYF
TRBJ2-1	TRBV27	TRBD2	once	TGTGCCAGCAGTACCGGACTAGCGGGACGTTACAATGAGCAGTTCTTC	CASSTGLAGRYNEQFF
TRBJ2-7	TRBV5-6	.	.	TGTGCCAGCAGCTTTGGACAGCTCTCCTACGAGCAGTACTTC	CASSFGQLSYEQYF
TRBJ2-2	TRBV20-1	.	.	TGCAGTGCTAGAGACACCGGGGAGCTGTTTTTT	CSARDTGELFF
TRBJ2-7	TRBV27	TRBD2	medium-sized	TGTGCCAGGTCAGCGGGAGGGCCTACTCTCTCCTACGAGCAGTACTTC	CARSAGGPTLSYEQYF
TRBJ2-5	TRBV6-6	TRBD2	once	TGTGCCAGTTCGGACGGGGGGGAGACCCAGTACTTC	CASSDGGETQYF
TRBJ2-3	TRBV2	TRBD1	.	TGTGCCAGCGGGGGGACAGGGGGATCAGATACGCAGTATTTT	CASGGTGGSDTQYF
TRBJ1-3	TRBV21-1	.	.	TGTGCCAGCAGCCCATTGAGGGTCCGACAGGGAGCTGGAAACACCATATATTTT	CASSPLRVRQGAGNTIYF
TRBJ2-7	TRBV27	.	.	TGTGCCAGCAGGAAACAGGAGTTTGGGTACGAGCAGTACTTC	CASRKQEFGYEQYF
TRBJ1-2	TRBV21-1	.	.	TGTGCCTCCAAGTGGGGTAACTATGGCTACACCTTC	CASKWGNYGYTF
TRBJ2-1	TRBV7-3	.	.	TGTGCCAGCAGACTACGGGGCTACAATGAGCAGTTCTTC	CASRLRGYNEQFF
TRBJ2-6	TRBV7-2	.	.	TGTGCCAGCAGCTTATCCTTTACTGGGGCCAACGTCCTGACTTTC	CASSLSFTGANVLTF
TRBJ2-5	TRBV7-9	.	.	TGTGCCAGCAGCATCAGGGGATCTCAAGAGACCCAGTACTTC	CASSIRGSQETQYF
TRBJ2-1	TRBV6-5	.	.	TGTGCCAGCAGTTCGTGGGATTACAATGAGCAGTTCTTC	CASSSWDYNEQFF
TRBJ1-1	TRBV7-6	TRBD1	.	TGTGCCAGCAGCTCTTACGGACAGGGTGGGACTGAAGCTTTCTTT	CASSSYGQGGTEAFF
TRBJ2-6	TRBV7-3	TRBD1	.	TGTGCCAGCAGCTGGGACAGGGCTGGGGCCAACGTCCTGACTTTC	CASSWDRAGANVLTF
TRBJ1-1	TRBV19	.	.	TGTGCCAGTAGTATAGCCTCGGCAGGAGAAACTGAAGCTTTCTTT	CASSIASAGETEAFF
TRBJ2-7	TRBV13	TRBD2	.	TGTGCCAGCAGCCCACAAGCGGGAGGACACCCCTACGAGCAGTACTTC	CASSPQAGGHPYEQYF